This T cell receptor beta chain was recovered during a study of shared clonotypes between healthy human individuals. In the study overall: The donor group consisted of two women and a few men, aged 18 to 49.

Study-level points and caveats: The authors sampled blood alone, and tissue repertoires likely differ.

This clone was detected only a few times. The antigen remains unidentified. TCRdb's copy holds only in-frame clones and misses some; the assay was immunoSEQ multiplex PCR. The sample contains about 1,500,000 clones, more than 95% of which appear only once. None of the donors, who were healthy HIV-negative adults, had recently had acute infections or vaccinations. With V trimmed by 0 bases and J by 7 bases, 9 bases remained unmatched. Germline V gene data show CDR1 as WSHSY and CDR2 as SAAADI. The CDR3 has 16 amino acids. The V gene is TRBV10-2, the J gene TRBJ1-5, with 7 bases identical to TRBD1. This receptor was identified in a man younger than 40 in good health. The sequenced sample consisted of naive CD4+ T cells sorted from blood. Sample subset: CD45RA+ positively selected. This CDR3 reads CASSESGRGVKQPQHF. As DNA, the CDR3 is TGCGCCAGCAGTGAGTCGGGCAGGGGGGTAAAACAGCCCCAGCATTTT.